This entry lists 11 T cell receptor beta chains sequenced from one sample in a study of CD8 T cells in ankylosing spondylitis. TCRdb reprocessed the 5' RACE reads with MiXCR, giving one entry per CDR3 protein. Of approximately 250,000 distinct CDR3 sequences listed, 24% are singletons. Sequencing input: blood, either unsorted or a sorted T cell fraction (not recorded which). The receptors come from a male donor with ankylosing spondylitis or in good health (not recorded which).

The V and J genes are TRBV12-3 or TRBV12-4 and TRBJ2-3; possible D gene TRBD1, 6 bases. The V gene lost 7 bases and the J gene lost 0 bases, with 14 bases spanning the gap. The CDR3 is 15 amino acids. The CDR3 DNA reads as TGTGCCAGCACTTTGACAGGCCGAAGCACAGATACGCAGTATTTT. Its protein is CASTLTGRSTDTQYF.

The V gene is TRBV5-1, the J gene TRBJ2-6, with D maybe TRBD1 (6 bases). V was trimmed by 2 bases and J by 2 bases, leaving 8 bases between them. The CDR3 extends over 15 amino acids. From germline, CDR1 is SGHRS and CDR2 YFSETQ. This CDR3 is CASSFWGPGANVLTF. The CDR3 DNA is TGCGCCAGCAGCTTTTGGGGGCCTGGGGCCAACGTCCTGACTTTC.

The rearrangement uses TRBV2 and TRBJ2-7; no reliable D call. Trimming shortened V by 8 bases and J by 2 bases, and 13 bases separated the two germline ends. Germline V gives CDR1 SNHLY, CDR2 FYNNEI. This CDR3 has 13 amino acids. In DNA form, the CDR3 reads TGTGCCAGCCACGACGACAACACCTACGAGCAGTACTTC. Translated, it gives CASHDDNTYEQYF.

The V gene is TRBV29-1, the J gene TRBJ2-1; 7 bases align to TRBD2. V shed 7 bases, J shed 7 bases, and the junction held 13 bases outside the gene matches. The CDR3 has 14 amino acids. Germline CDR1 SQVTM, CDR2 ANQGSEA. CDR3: CSAGRGDAGNEQFF. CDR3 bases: TGCAGCGCCGGCCGGGGGGACGCAGGGAATGAGCAGTTCTTC.

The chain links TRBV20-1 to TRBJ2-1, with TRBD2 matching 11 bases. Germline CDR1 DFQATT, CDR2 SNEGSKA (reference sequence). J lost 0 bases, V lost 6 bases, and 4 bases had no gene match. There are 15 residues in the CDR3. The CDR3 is CSAISGGASYNEQFF. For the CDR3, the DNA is TGCAGTGCCATTAGCGGGGGGGCCTCCTACAATGAGCAGTTCTTC.

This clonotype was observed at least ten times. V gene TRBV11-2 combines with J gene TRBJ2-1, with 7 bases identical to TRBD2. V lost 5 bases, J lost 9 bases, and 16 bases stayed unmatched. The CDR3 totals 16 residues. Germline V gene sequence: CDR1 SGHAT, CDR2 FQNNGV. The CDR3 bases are TGTGCCAGCAGCGCGCTCAGCTCGCGGGGGATCAGTGAGCAGTTCTTC. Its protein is CASSALSSRGISEQFF.

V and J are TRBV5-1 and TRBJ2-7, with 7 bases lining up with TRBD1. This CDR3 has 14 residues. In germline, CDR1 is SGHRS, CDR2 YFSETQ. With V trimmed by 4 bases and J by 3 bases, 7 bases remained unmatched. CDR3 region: CASSRETGNYEQYF. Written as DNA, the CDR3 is TGCGCCAGCAGCCGAGAGACAGGGAACTACGAGCAGTACTTC. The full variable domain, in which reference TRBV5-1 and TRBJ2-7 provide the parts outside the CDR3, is KAGVTQTPRYLIKTRGQQVTLSCSPISGHRSVSWYQQTPGQGLQFLFEYFSETQRNKGNFPGRFSGRQFSNSRSEMNVSTLELGDSALYLCASSRETGNYEQYFGPGTRLTVT.

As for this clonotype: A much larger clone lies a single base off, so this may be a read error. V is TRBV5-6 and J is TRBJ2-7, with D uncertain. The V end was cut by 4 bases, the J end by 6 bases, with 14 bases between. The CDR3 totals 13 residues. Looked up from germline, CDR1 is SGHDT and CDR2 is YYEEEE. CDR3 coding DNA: TGTGCCAGCAGCCCAGGAAGCCTCTGCGAGCAGTACTTC. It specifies CASSPGSLCEQYF.

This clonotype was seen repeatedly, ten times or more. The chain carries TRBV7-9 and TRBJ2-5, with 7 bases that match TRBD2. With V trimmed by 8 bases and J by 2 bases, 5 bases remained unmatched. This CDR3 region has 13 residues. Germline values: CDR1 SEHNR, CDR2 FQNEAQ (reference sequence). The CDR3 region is CASAPGGQETQYF. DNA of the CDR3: TGTGCCAGCGCCCCGGGGGGTCAAGAGACCCAGTACTTC.

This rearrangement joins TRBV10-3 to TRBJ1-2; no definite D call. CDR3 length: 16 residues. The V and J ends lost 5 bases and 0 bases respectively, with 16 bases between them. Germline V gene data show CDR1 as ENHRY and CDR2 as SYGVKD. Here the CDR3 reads CAISRDIVPPNYGYTF. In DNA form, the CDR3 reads TGTGCCATCAGTCGAGACATTGTACCTCCTAACTATGGCTACACCTTC.

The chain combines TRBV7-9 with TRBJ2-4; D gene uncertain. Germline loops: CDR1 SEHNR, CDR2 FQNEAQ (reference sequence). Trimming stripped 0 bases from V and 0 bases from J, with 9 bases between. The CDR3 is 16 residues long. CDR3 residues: CASSLAAAGAKNIQYF. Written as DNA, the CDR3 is TGTGCCAGCAGCTTAGCGGCTGCAGGAGCCAAAAACATTCAGTACTTC. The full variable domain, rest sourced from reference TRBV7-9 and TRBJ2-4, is DTGVSQNPRHKITKRGQNVTFRCDPISEHNRLYWYRQTLGQGPEFLTYFQNEAQLEKSRLLSDRFSAERPKGSFSTLEIQRTEQGDSAMYLCASSLAAAGAKNIQYFGAGTRLSVL.